These 10 T cell receptor beta chains share one sample of origin, sequenced in a study of regulatory T cells in long-lasting Graves disease. According to the study, TCR beta libraries were built with iRepertoire HTBI primers and CDR3-region Arm-PCR. TCRdb processed the multiplex PCR reads anew with MiXCR; each CDR3 protein has one entry. Of around 460,000 distinct CDR3 sequences in the sample, around a fifth are singletons; the top ten hold roughly 6.9%. Time point of the sample: persistent/refractory GD, antithyroid drugs over 5 years with positive TRAb. Extracted PBMC RNA gave rise to the TCR library. This specimen consisted of peripheral blood mononuclear cells (PBMCs), obtained when the disease was refractory, from a patient treated with antithyroid drugs. These receptor sequences come from a female donor with Graves disease.

DNA of the CDR3: TGTGCCCCCACTCCCAGGACTGGGGCCAACGTCCTGACTTTC. This gives the protein CAPTPRTGANVLTF. The rearrangement links TRBV7-8 to TRBJ2-6; no definite D call. Between the trimmed V and J ends, which lost 11 bases and 2 bases, there was a span of 13 bases. The germline gives CDR1 SGHVS, CDR2 FQNEAQ. CDR3 length equals 14 residues.

This clonotype was detected ten times or more. The chain uses TRBV6-2 or TRBV6-3 and TRBJ1-5; D gene ambiguous. The CDR3 is 16 residues long. Trimming took off 2 bases at V and 0 bases at J, with 11 bases between the two ends. Germline CDR1 reads MNHEY; CDR2 reads SVGEGT. The CDR3 spells CASSYADLNSNQPQHF. As DNA, the CDR3 is TGTGCCAGCAGTTACGCGGATCTTAATAGCAATCAGCCCCAGCATTTT.

This clonotype was counted many times. The chain links TRBV12-3 or TRBV12-4 to TRBJ2-7; D might be TRBD1 or TRBD2, each matching 5 bases. CDR3 length: 13 residues. The ends were cut back, 5 bases at V and 3 bases at J, with 11 bases in the middle. The CDR3 loop reads CASSRDHYYEQYF. The CDR3 coding sequence is TGTGCCAGCAGTCGGGACCATTACTACGAGCAGTACTTC.

The rearrangement joins TRBV10-3 to TRBJ1-2; weak D call: TRBD1 (5 bases). The germline V and J ends were trimmed by 5 bases and 5 bases, with 9 bases remaining between them. The CDR3 runs 12 residues. Germline V gene sequence: CDR1 ENHRY, CDR2 SYGVKD. DNA of the CDR3: TGTGCCATCAGTTCGGACACTTATGGCTACACCTTC. Its translation: CAISSDTYGYTF.

At least ten counts were recorded for this clonotype. The chain employs TRBV7-2 and TRBJ2-4, with 10 bases aligning to TRBD2. CDR1 is SGHTA and CDR2 is FQGNSA in the germline V gene. Unmatched junction bases numbered 8, after V lost 2 bases and J lost 7 bases. The CDR3 length is 16 residues. The CDR3 region has the DNA TGTGCCAGCAGCTTACGTCGGATGACTAGCGGGAACATTCAGTACTTC. Its protein is CASSLRRMTSGNIQYF.

Only a few counts were recorded for this clonotype. This sequence joins TRBV3-1 and TRBJ2-2, with D possibly matching TRBD2 (5 bases). Germline V gene lookup returns CDR1 LGHDT and CDR2 YNNKEL (reference sequence). V shed 4 bases and J shed 13 bases, with 16 bases lying between them. CDR3 size: 13 residues. The CDR3 loop is CASSPWAAAGLFF. The CDR3 DNA reads TGTGCCAGCAGCCCCTGGGCCGCCGCGGGGCTGTTTTTT.

This clonotype was picked up many times. The chain couples TRBV28 to TRBJ1-1; D unclear. The germline CDR1 and CDR2 sequences are MDHEN and SYDVKM. The CDR3 runs 13 residues. The V end lost 2 bases, the J end lost 1 base, and 5 bases lay between the germline ends. CDR3 nucleotides: TGTGCCAGCAGTTTAAACAGGAACACTGAAGCTTTCTTT. As protein: CASSLNRNTEAFF.

This chain joins TRBV12-3 or TRBV12-4 and TRBJ2-1; maybe TRBD2 (6 bases). This CDR3 is 14 amino acids long. V was cut by 7 bases and J by 2 bases, with 12 bases left in between. For the CDR3, the DNA is TGTGCCAGCACTCGGGGGAATCCCTACAATGAGCAGTTCTTC. Translation gives CASTRGNPYNEQFF.

This clonotype occurred a few times. The chain employs TRBV15 and TRBJ2-7; TRBD1 agrees at 7 bases. This CDR3 has 17 amino acids. Germline loops: CDR1 LNHNV, CDR2 YYDKDF (reference sequence). V gave up 0 bases and J gave up 0 bases; unmatched junction bases: 8. DNA of the CDR3: TGTGCCACCAGCAGAGAGGGTCTGAGGGACAGCTCCTACGAGCAGTACTTC. It codes for CATSREGLRDSSYEQYF.

This clonotype showed up many times. This chain links TRBV7-3 with TRBJ2-5, with D hard to call. V was cut by 1 base and J by 5 bases, with 8 bases left in between. This CDR3 comprises 13 residues. Germline V CDR1 and CDR2: SGHTA, FQGTGA. Here the CDR3 DNA reads TGTGCCAGCAGCTTAAACAGTCAGGAGACCCAGTACTTC. Translating gives CASSLNSQETQYF.